These T cell receptor beta chains were read from a single sample in a study of blood T cell repertoires in COVID-19. Produced via immunoSEQ multiplex PCR; TCRdb's table is partial and in-frame only. The sample carries approximately 180,000 clones, roughly 77% recorded once. Source material: PBMCs or T cells enriched from blood (not recorded which). The receptors stem from a woman aged 50 to 65 with acute COVID-19. CDR3s include the opening cysteine and the closing phenylalanine or tryptophan. The order of the fields is D gene, clone size, V gene, J gene, CDR3 DNA, CDR3 protein. The D gene is left open where the match is weak. A row's size may be missing; if present it is once, few, many or a size class.

d_call: NA
clone_size: NA
v_call: TRBV12-3/TRBV12-4
j_call: TRBJ2-5
cdr3_nt: TGTGCCAGCAGATCGGGAGAGACCCAGTACTTC
cdr3_aa: CASRSGETQYF

d_call: TRBD2
clone_size: NA
v_call: TRBV27
j_call: TRBJ2-5
cdr3_nt: TGTGCCAGCAGTTCCCTAGCGGGGGGGCAAGAGACCCAGTACTTC
cdr3_aa: CASSSLAGGQETQYF

d_call: TRBD1
clone_size: NA
v_call: TRBV27
j_call: TRBJ1-2
cdr3_nt: TGTGCCAGCAGTCCCAGGGACAGGGCTAACTATGGCTACACCTTC
cdr3_aa: CASSPRDRANYGYTF

d_call: NA
clone_size: NA
v_call: TRBV19
j_call: TRBJ2-2
cdr3_nt: TGTGCCAGTAGTATAGCGACCTCGGCAGGTACCACCGGGGAGCTGTTTTTT
cdr3_aa: CASSIATSAGTTGELFF

d_call: NA
clone_size: NA
v_call: TRBV28
j_call: TRBJ2-3
cdr3_nt: TGTGCCAGCAGTCCCGGGACTTATACGCAGTATTTT
cdr3_aa: CASSPGTYTQYF

d_call: TRBD1
clone_size: NA
v_call: TRBV24-1
j_call: TRBJ2-5
cdr3_nt: TGTGCCACCAGTGATACCCCAGGGGGAGAGACCCAGTACTTC
cdr3_aa: CATSDTPGGETQYF

d_call: NA
clone_size: NA
v_call: TRBV9
j_call: TRBJ1-4
cdr3_nt: TGTGCCAGCAGCGTAGCTTCAACTAATGAAAAACTGTTTTTT
cdr3_aa: CASSVASTNEKLFF

d_call: NA
clone_size: NA
v_call: TRBV18
j_call: TRBJ1-3
cdr3_nt: TGTGCCAGCTCACCGTACGGACCGGGACAAATCTCTGGAAACACCATATATTTT
cdr3_aa: CASSPYGPGQISGNTIYF

d_call: TRBD1
clone_size: NA
v_call: TRBV6-5
j_call: TRBJ1-1
cdr3_nt: TGTGCCAGCAGGGGGGGACAGGGAAGAGATGAAGCTTTCTTT
cdr3_aa: CASRGGQGRDEAFF

d_call: NA
clone_size: once
v_call: TRBV6-2/TRBV6-3
j_call: TRBJ1-5
cdr3_nt: TGTGCCAGCAGCACACGGACAAGAGCAGACCAGCCCCAGCATTTT
cdr3_aa: CASSTRTRADQPQHF

d_call: NA
clone_size: few
v_call: TRBV9
j_call: TRBJ2-2
cdr3_nt: TGTGCCAGCAGCGTAATCCCAACCGGGGAGCTGTTTTTT
cdr3_aa: CASSVIPTGELFF

d_call: NA
clone_size: NA
v_call: TRBV6-5
j_call: TRBJ2-1
cdr3_nt: TGTGCCAGCAGTTACTCTAAGTTCGAGGGCTACAGTGAGCAGTTCTTC
cdr3_aa: CASSYSKFEGYSEQFF

d_call: TRBD1
clone_size: NA
v_call: TRBV29-1
j_call: TRBJ2-2
cdr3_nt: TGCAGCGGTCGGCGACAGGGGGCCACCGGGGAGCTGTTTTTT
cdr3_aa: CSGRRQGATGELFF

d_call: TRBD1
clone_size: once
v_call: TRBV7-6
j_call: TRBJ2-1
cdr3_nt: TGTGCCAGCAGCCGGGACAGCCGGCAGTTCTTC
cdr3_aa: CASSRDSRQFF

d_call: TRBD2
clone_size: NA
v_call: TRBV6-4
j_call: TRBJ2-1
cdr3_nt: TGTGCCAGCAGTGACTCCCTAGCGGGGGGGGGTAATGAGCAGTTCTTC
cdr3_aa: CASSDSLAGGGNEQFF

d_call: NA
clone_size: NA
v_call: TRBV10-2
j_call: TRBJ2-3
cdr3_nt: TGCGCCAGCGAGGCAGATACGCAGTATTTT
cdr3_aa: CASEADTQYF

d_call: TRBD1
clone_size: NA
v_call: TRBV4-2
j_call: TRBJ1-1
cdr3_nt: TGTGCCAGCAGCCTTACGCAGGGGGGGAACACTGAAGCTTTCTTT
cdr3_aa: CASSLTQGGNTEAFF

d_call: NA
clone_size: NA
v_call: TRBV19
j_call: TRBJ1-6
cdr3_nt: TGTGCCAGTAGCGAACCCGGGACTGGGGCCTTGCCCCTCCACTTT
cdr3_aa: CASSEPGTGALPLHF

d_call: NA
clone_size: NA
v_call: TRBV7-9
j_call: TRBJ1-1
cdr3_nt: TGTGCCAGCAGCTTAGGGTCCAGGATGAACACTGAAGCTTTCTTT
cdr3_aa: CASSLGSRMNTEAFF

d_call: NA
clone_size: NA
v_call: TRBV5-1
j_call: TRBJ2-5
cdr3_nt: TGCGCCAGCAGCTTGGAAGGACAGTCTCAAGAGACCCAGTACTTC
cdr3_aa: CASSLEGQSQETQYF

d_call: TRBD2
clone_size: NA
v_call: TRBV7-2
j_call: TRBJ2-5
cdr3_nt: TGTGCCAGCAGCCCGGCGGGGCGGGGGGGCGTAGAGACCCAGTACTTC
cdr3_aa: CASSPAGRGGVETQYF

d_call: TRBD1
clone_size: once
v_call: TRBV19
j_call: TRBJ1-5
cdr3_nt: TGTGCCAGTAGTCTCACAGGGGTAGGGCAGCCCCAGCATTTT
cdr3_aa: CASSLTGVGQPQHF

d_call: NA
clone_size: NA
v_call: TRBV27
j_call: TRBJ2-6
cdr3_nt: TGTGCCAGCAGTACTTTCATCCTCTCTGGGGCCAACGTCCTGACTTTC
cdr3_aa: CASSTFILSGANVLTF

d_call: NA
clone_size: NA
v_call: TRBV4-1
j_call: TRBJ1-1
cdr3_nt: TGCGCCAGCAGCCAAGTGGAGGGAGTGGGGTACACTGAAGCTTTCTTT
cdr3_aa: CASSQVEGVGYTEAFF

d_call: TRBD2
clone_size: NA
v_call: TRBV10-3
j_call: TRBJ2-1
cdr3_nt: TGTGCCATCAGTGATCGGGGGGGCTATGAGCAGTTCTTC
cdr3_aa: CAISDRGGYEQFF

d_call: TRBD1
clone_size: few
v_call: TRBV28
j_call: TRBJ1-2
cdr3_nt: TGTGCCAGCAACCGGGACAGGGAGGTAGGCGGCTACACCTTC
cdr3_aa: CASNRDREVGGYTF

d_call: NA
clone_size: once
v_call: TRBV4-3
j_call: TRBJ1-6
cdr3_nt: TGCGCCAGCAGCCAAGAAGGTCGGAACGGCCTGGGGAGGCCCCTCCACTTT
cdr3_aa: CASSQEGRNGLGRPLHF

d_call: TRBD1
clone_size: NA
v_call: TRBV24-1
j_call: TRBJ1-5
cdr3_nt: TGTGCCACCAGTGGGGCAGGGGGCGGGGGAGGACAGCCCCAGCATTTT
cdr3_aa: CATSGAGGGGGQPQHF

d_call: TRBD1
clone_size: few
v_call: TRBV6-5
j_call: TRBJ1-3
cdr3_nt: TGTGCCAGCGGGACAGCCGGGGTCACCATATATTTT
cdr3_aa: CASGTAGVTIYF

d_call: TRBD1
clone_size: NA
v_call: TRBV5-5
j_call: TRBJ1-2
cdr3_nt: TGTGCCAGCAGCCAGACAGGGACAAAAAACTATGGCTACACCTTC
cdr3_aa: CASSQTGTKNYGYTF

d_call: TRBD1
clone_size: NA
v_call: TRBV11-2
j_call: TRBJ1-2
cdr3_nt: TGTGCCAGCAGCTCTACCGGGACAGGGAACTATGGCTACACCTTC
cdr3_aa: CASSSTGTGNYGYTF

d_call: TRBD1
clone_size: NA
v_call: TRBV6-1
j_call: TRBJ1-5
cdr3_nt: TGTGCCAGCAGTGAATATGGGACAGGCAATCAGCCCCAGCATTTT
cdr3_aa: CASSEYGTGNQPQHF

d_call: TRBD1
clone_size: NA
v_call: TRBV19
j_call: TRBJ1-2
cdr3_nt: TGTGCCAGTAGTACAGCAGGGGGCCGTAACTATGGCTACACCTTC
cdr3_aa: CASSTAGGRNYGYTF

d_call: NA
clone_size: few
v_call: TRBV19
j_call: TRBJ2-6
cdr3_nt: TGTGCCAGTAGTACCACAGGGTACGGGGCCAACGTCCTGACTTTC
cdr3_aa: CASSTTGYGANVLTF

d_call: TRBD2
clone_size: NA
v_call: TRBV7-7
j_call: TRBJ2-5
cdr3_nt: TGTGCTAGCAGCGAAGGACTAGCGGGGGTTCAAGAGACCCAGTACTTC
cdr3_aa: CASSEGLAGVQETQYF

d_call: NA
clone_size: NA
v_call: TRBV6-2/TRBV6-3
j_call: TRBJ1-1
cdr3_nt: TGTGCCAGCAGTTTAACCAGGGGCGGATCTGAAGCTTTCTTT
cdr3_aa: CASSLTRGGSEAFF

d_call: TRBD2
clone_size: NA
v_call: TRBV5-1
j_call: TRBJ2-5
cdr3_nt: TGCGCCAGCGAGAGCGGGGGCCTGGGGGAGACCCAGTACTTC
cdr3_aa: CASESGGLGETQYF

d_call: TRBD2
clone_size: NA
v_call: TRBV7-2
j_call: TRBJ2-3
cdr3_nt: TGTGCCAGCAGTTTAGCGGGGGGGCCGAGAGATACGCAGTATTTT
cdr3_aa: CASSLAGGPRDTQYF

d_call: TRBD1
clone_size: NA
v_call: TRBV7-2
j_call: TRBJ1-2
cdr3_nt: TGTGCCAGCAGCTCGGACAGGGTCTATGGCTACACCTTC
cdr3_aa: CASSSDRVYGYTF

d_call: NA
clone_size: NA
v_call: TRBV28
j_call: TRBJ2-2
cdr3_nt: TGTGCCAGCAGTTTTGTCCAGGGCAACACCGGGGAGCTGTTTTTT
cdr3_aa: CASSFVQGNTGELFF

d_call: TRBD1
clone_size: NA
v_call: TRBV5-1
j_call: TRBJ1-3
cdr3_nt: TGCGCCAGCAGCGGGGGACAGGGGCCCGGAAACACCATATATTTT
cdr3_aa: CASSGGQGPGNTIYF

d_call: NA
clone_size: NA
v_call: TRBV19
j_call: TRBJ1-4
cdr3_nt: TGTGCCAGTACAGGGATGCGAGAAAAACTGTTTTTT
cdr3_aa: CASTGMREKLFF

d_call: TRBD2
clone_size: NA
v_call: TRBV11-1
j_call: TRBJ2-1
cdr3_nt: TGTGCCAGCAGCTTAGAAGGGACTAGCTACTACAATGAGCAGTTCTTC
cdr3_aa: CASSLEGTSYYNEQFF

d_call: TRBD2
clone_size: NA
v_call: TRBV2
j_call: TRBJ2-1
cdr3_nt: TGTGCCAGCAGTGGGGCTAGCGGAGCCTACAATGAGCAGTTCTTC
cdr3_aa: CASSGASGAYNEQFF

d_call: NA
clone_size: NA
v_call: TRBV5-1
j_call: TRBJ1-6
cdr3_nt: TGCGCCAGCAGCTTAATTCGGCCAGGGGAGTCACCCCTCCACTTT
cdr3_aa: CASSLIRPGESPLHF

d_call: NA
clone_size: NA
v_call: TRBV5-4
j_call: TRBJ1-1
cdr3_nt: TGTGCCAGCAGCTTGCCGGGAACATACGAAGCTTTCTTT
cdr3_aa: CASSLPGTYEAFF

d_call: NA
clone_size: NA
v_call: TRBV6-5
j_call: TRBJ1-5
cdr3_nt: TGTGCCAGCACCTACGAGGGAAGCAATCAGCCCCAGCATTTT
cdr3_aa: CASTYEGSNQPQHF

d_call: NA
clone_size: NA
v_call: TRBV3-1/TRBV3-2
j_call: TRBJ1-5
cdr3_nt: TGTGCCAGCAGCCCCCCAGAGGTTCAGCCCCAGCATTTT
cdr3_aa: CASSPPEVQPQHF

d_call: NA
clone_size: NA
v_call: TRBV7-8
j_call: TRBJ1-3
cdr3_nt: TGTGCCAGCAGCTTAGTTGAGGGCAACCCTGGAAACACCATATATTTT
cdr3_aa: CASSLVEGNPGNTIYF

d_call: NA
clone_size: few
v_call: TRBV16
j_call: TRBJ1-2
cdr3_nt: TGTGCCAGCAGCCAAGGAGGAAACGGGAGGGGCTACACCTTC
cdr3_aa: CASSQGGNGRGYTF

d_call: NA
clone_size: NA
v_call: TRBV29-1
j_call: TRBJ1-3
cdr3_nt: TGCAGCGTCTCGGGGGAGGGCACGAGCTCTGGAAACACCATATATTTT
cdr3_aa: CSVSGEGTSSGNTIYF

d_call: NA
clone_size: NA
v_call: TRBV25-1
j_call: TRBJ2-2
cdr3_nt: TGTGCCAGCAGTCGTTGGACAACCGACACCGGGGAGCTGTTTTTT
cdr3_aa: CASSRWTTDTGELFF

d_call: NA
clone_size: NA
v_call: TRBV7-9
j_call: TRBJ2-3
cdr3_nt: TGTGCCAGCAGCTTACCCGACCGACAGGATTATAGCACAGATACGCAGTATTTT
cdr3_aa: CASSLPDRQDYSTDTQYF

d_call: NA
clone_size: once
v_call: TRBV5-6
j_call: TRBJ1-4
cdr3_nt: TGTGCCAGCAGCTTGCAGGGGACTAATGAAAAACTGTTTTTT
cdr3_aa: CASSLQGTNEKLFF

d_call: TRBD1
clone_size: NA
v_call: TRBV18
j_call: TRBJ2-5
cdr3_nt: TGTGCCAGCTCACCACCGACAGGGAAAGAGACCCAGTACTTC
cdr3_aa: CASSPPTGKETQYF